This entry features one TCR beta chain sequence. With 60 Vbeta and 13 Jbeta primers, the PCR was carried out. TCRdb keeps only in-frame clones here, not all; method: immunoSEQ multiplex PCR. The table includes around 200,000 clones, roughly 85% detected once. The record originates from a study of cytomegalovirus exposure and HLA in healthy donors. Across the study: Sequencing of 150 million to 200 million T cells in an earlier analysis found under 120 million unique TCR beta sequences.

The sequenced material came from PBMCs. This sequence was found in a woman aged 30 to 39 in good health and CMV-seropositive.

The CDR3 sequence: CASSSPAGTYEQYF. CDR3 DNA: TGTGCCAGCAGCTCCCCAGCGGGAACCTACGAGCAGTACTTC. The chain couples TRBV11-3 to TRBJ2-7, with 7 bases that match TRBD2. The trim removed 4 bases at V and 2 bases at J, leaving 5 bases unmatched. Germline CDR1 and CDR2: SGHNT and YENEEA. CDR3 length: 14 residues.